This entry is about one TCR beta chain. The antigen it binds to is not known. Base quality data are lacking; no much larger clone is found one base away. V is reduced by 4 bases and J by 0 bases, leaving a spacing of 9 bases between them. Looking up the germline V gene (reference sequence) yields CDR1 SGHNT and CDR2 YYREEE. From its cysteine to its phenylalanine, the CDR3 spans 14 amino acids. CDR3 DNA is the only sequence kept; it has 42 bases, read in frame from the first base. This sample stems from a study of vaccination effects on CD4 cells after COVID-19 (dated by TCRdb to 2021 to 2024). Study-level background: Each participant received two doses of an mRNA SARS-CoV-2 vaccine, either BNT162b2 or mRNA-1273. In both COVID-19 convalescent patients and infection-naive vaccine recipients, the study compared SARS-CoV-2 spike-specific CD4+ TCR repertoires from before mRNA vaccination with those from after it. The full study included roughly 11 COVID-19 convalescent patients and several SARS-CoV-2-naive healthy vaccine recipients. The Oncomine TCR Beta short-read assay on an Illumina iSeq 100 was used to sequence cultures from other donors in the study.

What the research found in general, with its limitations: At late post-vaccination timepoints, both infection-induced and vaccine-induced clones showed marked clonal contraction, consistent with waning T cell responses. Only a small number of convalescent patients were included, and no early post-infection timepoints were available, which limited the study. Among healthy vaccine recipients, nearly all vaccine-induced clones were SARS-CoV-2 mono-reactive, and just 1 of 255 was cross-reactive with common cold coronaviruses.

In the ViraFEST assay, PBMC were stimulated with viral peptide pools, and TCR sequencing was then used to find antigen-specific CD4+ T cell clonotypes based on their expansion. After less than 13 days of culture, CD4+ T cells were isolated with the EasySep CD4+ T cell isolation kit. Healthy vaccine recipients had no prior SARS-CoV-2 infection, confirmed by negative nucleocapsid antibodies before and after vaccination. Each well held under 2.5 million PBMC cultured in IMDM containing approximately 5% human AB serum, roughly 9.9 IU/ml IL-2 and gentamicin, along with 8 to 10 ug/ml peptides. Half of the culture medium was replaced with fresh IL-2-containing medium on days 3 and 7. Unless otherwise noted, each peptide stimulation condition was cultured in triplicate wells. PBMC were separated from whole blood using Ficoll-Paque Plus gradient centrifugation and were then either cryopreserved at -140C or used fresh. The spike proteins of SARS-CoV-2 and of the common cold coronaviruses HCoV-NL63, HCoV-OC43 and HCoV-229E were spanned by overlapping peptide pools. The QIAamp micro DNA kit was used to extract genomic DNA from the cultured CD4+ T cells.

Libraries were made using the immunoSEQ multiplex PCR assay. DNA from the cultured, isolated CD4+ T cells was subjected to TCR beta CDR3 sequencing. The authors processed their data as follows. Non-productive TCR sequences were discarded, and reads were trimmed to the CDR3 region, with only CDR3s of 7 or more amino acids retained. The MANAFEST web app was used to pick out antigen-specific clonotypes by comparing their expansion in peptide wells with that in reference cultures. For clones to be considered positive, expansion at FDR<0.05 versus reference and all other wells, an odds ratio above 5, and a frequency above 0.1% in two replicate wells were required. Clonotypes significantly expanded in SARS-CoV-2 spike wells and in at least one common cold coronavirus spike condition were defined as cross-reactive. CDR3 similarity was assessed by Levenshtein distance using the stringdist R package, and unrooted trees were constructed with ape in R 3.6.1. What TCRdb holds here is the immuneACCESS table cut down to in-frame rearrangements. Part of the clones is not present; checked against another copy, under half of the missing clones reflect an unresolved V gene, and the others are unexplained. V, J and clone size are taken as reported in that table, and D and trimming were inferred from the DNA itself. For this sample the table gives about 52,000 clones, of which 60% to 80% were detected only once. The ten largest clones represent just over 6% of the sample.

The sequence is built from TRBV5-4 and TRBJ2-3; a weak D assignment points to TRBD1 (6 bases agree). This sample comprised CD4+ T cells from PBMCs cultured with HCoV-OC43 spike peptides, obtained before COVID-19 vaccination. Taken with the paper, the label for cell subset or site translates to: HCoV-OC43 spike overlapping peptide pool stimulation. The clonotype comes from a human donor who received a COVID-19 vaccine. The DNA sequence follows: TGTGCCAGCAGCCAAGACAGGAGCACAGATACGCAGTATTTT. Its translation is CASSQDRSTDTQYF.